One and the same sample provided the 15 T cell receptor beta chains below, sequenced in a study of human T cells and chemical hapten exposure. Via MiXCR, TCRdb re-called the 5' RACE reads, giving one row per CDR3 protein. The sample includes about 140,000 distinct CDR3 sequences, around 4% of them seen just once. Extraction of total RNA was performed on unfractionated whole blood. Source of these receptors: a female donor in good health.

The table lists this clonotype with many counts. The rearrangement uses TRBV9 and TRBJ2-3; 8 bases are shared with TRBD2. V gave up 2 bases and J gave up 3 bases; unmatched junction bases: 17. The CDR3 has 19 residues. Germline CDR1 SGDLS, CDR2 YYNGEE. CDR3 DNA sequence: TGTGCCAGCAGCGTCCCGGGGAATATGGGACTAGGCAATACAGATACGCAGTATTTT. Its translation: CASSVPGNMGLGNTDTQYF.

This clonotype was picked up many times. The chain carries TRBV20-1 and TRBJ2-2, with D hard to call. V was pared by 2 bases and J by 0 bases, with 7 bases between. CDR3 length equals 14 residues. The germline gives CDR1 DFQATT, CDR2 SNEGSKA (reference sequence). The CDR3 DNA reads as TGCAGTGCTAGACCCCGGACGAACACCGGGGAGCTGTTTTTT. Its protein product is CSARPRTNTGELFF.

Turning to this clonotype: Germline is not matched at one junction end, which may reflect a read error. This chain uses TRBV7-3 with TRBJ2-1; D remains unclear. Germline V CDR1 and CDR2: SGHTA, FQGTGA. The CDR3 runs to 12 residues. The CDR3 reads CASSITRNEQFF. DNA of the CDR3: TGTGCCAGCAGCATAACCCGCAATGAGCAGTTCTTC.

The chain couples TRBV14 to TRBJ2-2; 7 bases are shared with TRBD1. CDR1 is SGHDN and CDR2 is FVKESK in the germline V gene. This CDR3 has 18 amino acids. The J segment lost 1 base and the V segment lost 1 base, leaving 9 bases of the junction unmatched. The CDR3 DNA follows: TGTGCCAGCAGCCAAGCTAGACAGGGATTAAGGAACACCGGGGAGCTGTTTTTT. Protein sequence: CASSQARQGLRNTGELFF. Variable domain in full (rest from reference TRBV14 and TRBJ2-2): EAGVTQFPSHSVIEKGQTVTLRCDPISGHDNLYWYRRVMGKEIKFLLHFVKESKQDESGMPNNRFLAERTGGTYSTLKVQPAELEDSGVYFCASSQARQGLRNTGELFFGEGSRLTVL.

This clonotype was seen only a few times. V and J are TRBV7-2 and TRBJ2-5; D may be TRBD2 (6 bases). The germline gives CDR1 SGHTA, CDR2 FQGNSA. The CDR3 consists of 14 residues. With 4 bases removed from V and 7 bases from J, the gap between germline ends came to 16 bases. CDR3: CASSSGTALGTQYF. CDR3 sequence (DNA): TGTGCCAGCAGCTCAGGGACTGCTTTGGGGACCCAGTACTTC.

This clonotype showed up many times. This rearrangement joins TRBV6-5 to TRBJ2-7; D possibly uses TRBD1 or TRBD2 (5 bases each). V was clipped by 1 base and J by 3 bases, with 13 bases between them. Germline CDR1 reads MNHEY; CDR2 reads SVGAGI. This CDR3 spans 15 amino acids. CDR3 residues: CASSYYAGDHYEQYF. The CDR3 DNA reads as TGTGCCAGCAGTTACTACGCCGGGGACCACTACGAGCAGTACTTC.

The chain carries TRBV28 and TRBJ1-4, with a weak D call TRBD1 (6 bases). With 7 bases removed from V and 10 bases from J, the gap between germline ends came to 22 bases. The CDR3 runs 15 residues. The germline V gene has CDR1 MDHEN and CDR2 SYDVKM. The CDR3 nucleotides are TGTGCCAGCACCTTCGGGGGCCCGAGGTGGGGAAAACTGTTTTTT. Encoded protein: CASTFGGPRWGKLFF.

This clonotype came up many times. The chain is built from TRBV19 and TRBJ1-1; TRBD1 matches at 8 bases. The CDR3 totals 15 residues. Trimming removed 2 bases from V and 0 bases from J; junction bases left unmatched: 2. Germline V gives CDR1 LNHDA, CDR2 SQIVND (reference sequence). As DNA, the CDR3 is TGTGCCAGTAGTATACAGGGGGCTATGAACACTGAAGCTTTCTTT. This encodes CASSIQGAMNTEAFF.

To note about this clonotype: One end of the junction does not line up with germline, which may come from a read error. This rearrangement joins TRBV7-9 to TRBJ1-2; no definite D call. This CDR3 spans 14 amino acids. Germline V lookup: CDR1 SEHNR, CDR2 FQNEAQ (reference sequence). The CDR3 here is CASSRSGGKGGDTF. CDR3 DNA: TGTGCCAGCAGCCGAAGCGGAGGGAAGGGTGGCGACACCTTC.

This clonotype was seen ten or more times. The rearrangement links TRBV5-6 to TRBJ1-1, with a tentative D call TRBD1 (6 bases). From germline, CDR1 is SGHDT and CDR2 YYEEEE. The V end was cut by 4 bases, the J end by 4 bases, with 17 bases between. The CDR3 covers 15 residues. The DNA of the CDR3 is TGTGCCAGCAGCGGAGGGGGAGGGGTGTTCACTGAAGCTTTCTTT. Translating gives CASSGGGGVFTEAFF.

In its sample, this clonotype was seen many times. The V gene is TRBV24-1, the J gene TRBJ1-2; D is uncertain. The germline V and J ends were trimmed by 5 bases and 3 bases, with 9 bases remaining between them. Germline loops: CDR1 KGHDR, CDR2 SFDVKD. CDR3 length equals 13 residues. CDR3 in DNA: TGTGCCACCAGTGTGAGGATTGACTATGGCTACACCTTC. Protein: CATSVRIDYGYTF.

This clonotype was seen repeatedly, ten times or more. This chain joins TRBV7-9 and TRBJ1-5, with D maybe TRBD1 (5 bases). Germline V CDR1 and CDR2: SEHNR, FQNEAQ (reference sequence). V was shortened by 2 bases and J by 6 bases, with 5 bases between the two germline ends. The CDR3 runs 12 residues. The CDR3 DNA reads TGTGCCAGCAGCTTAAGGGGTCAGCCCCAGCATTTT. It encodes CASSLRGQPQHF.

There are many counts of this clonotype. The chain recombines TRBV20-1 with TRBJ2-7; D tentatively fits TRBD1 or TRBD2 (5 bases each). Germline V CDR1 and CDR2: DFQATT, SNEGSKA (reference sequence). Trimming pared 0 bases from V and 7 bases from J, leaving 22 bases between. The CDR3 is 16 residues long. CDR3 DNA sequence: TGCAGTGCTAGAGATCGGTTATCGGGACGGCGATGGGAGCAGTACTTC. Translating it yields CSARDRLSGRRWEQYF.

This clonotype has just a few counts. A much more abundant neighbour one base away suggests this may be a read error. The V and J genes are TRBV28 and TRBJ2-1; D is ambiguous. This CDR3 contains 16 residues. The V gene lost 4 bases and the J gene lost 0 bases, with 13 bases spanning the gap. The germline gives CDR1 MDHEN, CDR2 SYDVKM. CDR3: CASSSRGPSSYNEQFF. Written as DNA, the CDR3 is TGTGCCAGCAGTTCCCGTGGGCCGAGCTCCTACAATGAGCAGTTCTTC.

The V call is TRBV7-9, the J call TRBJ2-2; TRBD1 matches at 9 bases. The CDR3 is 15 amino acids. CDR1 SEHNR and CDR2 FQNEAQ come from the germline V gene (reference sequence). V was clipped by 3 bases and J by 6 bases; unmatched bases: 5. The CDR3 loop is CASSLDRGGAGELFF. CDR3 nucleotides: TGTGCCAGCAGCTTGGACAGGGGTGGAGCCGGGGAGCTGTTTTTT.